The entry below gives a single T cell receptor beta chain sequence along with its context. The source of the sample is a study of T cell responses to AZD1222 COVID-19 vaccine. Study in general: Pooling was applied to second doses at about 4 or about 12 weeks.

Profiling relied on immunoSEQ multiplex PCR, and the TCRdb table lists in-frame clones only, not all of them. The sample yields around 120,000 clones, approximately 85% seen once. This CDR3 region has 16 residues. The germline CDR1 and CDR2 sequences are LGHNA and YSLEER. V was shortened by 3 bases and J by 1 base, with 16 bases between the two germline ends. The clonotype was recovered from an adult in good health. This chain connects TRBV4-3 to TRBJ2-7, with D possibly TRBD2 on 6 matching bases. This material consisted of peripheral blood, taken on day 0 of AZD1222 vaccination. CDR3 DNA sequence: TGCGCCAGCAGCCATGGTGTGGGGCGGGGATCCTACGAGCAGTACTTC. The encoded protein is CASSHGVGRGSYEQYF.